The entry below describes one TCR beta chain. This record belongs to a study of blood T cell repertoires in COVID-19. Overall study context: Researchers got acute and convalescent COVID-19 samples from the United States, Italy and Spain. Sample material is recorded as cDNA or gDNA derived from T cells, B-cell-depleted T cells, or PBMCs.

Original data processing: Estimated nucleated cell counts came from reference gene primer amplification. Some clones are missing from TCRdb's copy, which holds only in-frame ones; the method was immunoSEQ multiplex PCR. V and J calls and clone size are as listed in that table; D and trimming were resolved from the DNA. The repertoire includes under 75,000 clones, roughly 80% of them detected once, and less than 7% sits in the top ten. The CDR3 has 13 amino acids. Trimming removed 2 bases from V and 4 bases from J; junction bases left unmatched: 1. Germline lookup yields CDR1 SNHLY and CDR2 FYNNEI. This receptor was taken from an older woman with acute or convalescent COVID-19. V and J are TRBV2 and TRBJ1-2, with 7 bases identical to TRBD1. The sequenced material came from peripheral blood. The CDR3 DNA is TGTGCCAGCAGTGAACAGGGGGGCTATGGCTACACCTTC. Translating gives CASSEQGGYGYTF.